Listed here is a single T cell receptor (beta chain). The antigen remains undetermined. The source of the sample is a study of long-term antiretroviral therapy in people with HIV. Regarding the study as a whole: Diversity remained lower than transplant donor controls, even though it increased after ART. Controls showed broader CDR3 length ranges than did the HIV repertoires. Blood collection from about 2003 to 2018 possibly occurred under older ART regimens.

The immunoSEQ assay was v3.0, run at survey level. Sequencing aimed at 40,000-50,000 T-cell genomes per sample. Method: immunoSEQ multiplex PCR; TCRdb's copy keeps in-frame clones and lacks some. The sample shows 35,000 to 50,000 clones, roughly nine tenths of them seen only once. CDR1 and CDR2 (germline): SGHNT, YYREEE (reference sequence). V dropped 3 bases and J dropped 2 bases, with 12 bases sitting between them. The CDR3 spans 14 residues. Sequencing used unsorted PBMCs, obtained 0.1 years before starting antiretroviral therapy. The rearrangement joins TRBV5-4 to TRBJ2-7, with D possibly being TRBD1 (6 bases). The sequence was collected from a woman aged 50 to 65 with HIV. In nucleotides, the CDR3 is TGTGCCAGCAGCTCTACAGGGTCTCCCTACGAGCAGTACTTC. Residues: CASSSTGSPYEQYF.